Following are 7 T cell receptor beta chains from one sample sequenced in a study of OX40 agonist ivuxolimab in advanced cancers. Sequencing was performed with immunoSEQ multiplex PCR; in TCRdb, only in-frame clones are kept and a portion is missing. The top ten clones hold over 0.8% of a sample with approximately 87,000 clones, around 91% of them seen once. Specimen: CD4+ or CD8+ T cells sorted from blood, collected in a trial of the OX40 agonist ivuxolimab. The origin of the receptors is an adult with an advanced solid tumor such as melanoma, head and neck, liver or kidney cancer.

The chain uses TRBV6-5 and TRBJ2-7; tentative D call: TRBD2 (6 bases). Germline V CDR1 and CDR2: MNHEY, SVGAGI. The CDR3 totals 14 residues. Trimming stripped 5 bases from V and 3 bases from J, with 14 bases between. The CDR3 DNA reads TGTGCCAGCAGTGACGGGACTGGACTCTACGAGCAGTACTTC. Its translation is CASSDGTGLYEQYF.

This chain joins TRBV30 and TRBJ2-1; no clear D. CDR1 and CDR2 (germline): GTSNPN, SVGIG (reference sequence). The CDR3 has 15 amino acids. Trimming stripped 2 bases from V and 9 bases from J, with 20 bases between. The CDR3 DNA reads TGTGCCTGGAGTCCAATTCAAGGGCTAGTCCTTGAGCAGTTCTTC. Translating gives CAWSPIQGLVLEQFF.

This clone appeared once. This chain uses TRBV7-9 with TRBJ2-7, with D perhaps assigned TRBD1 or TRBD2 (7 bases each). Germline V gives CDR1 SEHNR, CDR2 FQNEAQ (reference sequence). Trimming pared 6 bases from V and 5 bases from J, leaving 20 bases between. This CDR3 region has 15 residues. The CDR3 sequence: CASSPSGGEGDEQYF. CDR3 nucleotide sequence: TGTGCCAGCAGTCCATCAGGGGGGGAGGGAGACGAGCAGTACTTC.

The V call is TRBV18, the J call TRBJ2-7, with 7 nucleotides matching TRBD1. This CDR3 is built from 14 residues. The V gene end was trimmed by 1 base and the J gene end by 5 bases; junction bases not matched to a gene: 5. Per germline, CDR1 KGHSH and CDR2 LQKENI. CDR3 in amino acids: CASSPLTGAHEQYF. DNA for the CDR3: TGTGCCAGCTCACCACTCACAGGGGCCCACGAGCAGTACTTC.

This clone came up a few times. This CDR3 reads CASSSQSWPRGNQPQHF. In nucleotides, the CDR3 is TGTGCCAGCAGTTCCCAAAGTTGGCCGAGGGGCAATCAGCCCCAGCATTTT. The chain links TRBV28 to TRBJ1-5; unclear D gene. The CDR3 extends over 17 amino acids. Trimming left V 4 bases short and J 2 bases short, with 18 bases between. Germline V gives CDR1 MDHEN, CDR2 SYDVKM.

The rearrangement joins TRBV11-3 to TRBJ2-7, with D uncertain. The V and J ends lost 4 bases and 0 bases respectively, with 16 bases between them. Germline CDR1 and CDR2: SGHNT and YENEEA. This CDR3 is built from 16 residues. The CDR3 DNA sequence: TGTGCCAGCAGCTCCCGTCTCGGGTTGAGCTCCTACGAGCAGTACTTC. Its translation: CASSSRLGLSSYEQYF.

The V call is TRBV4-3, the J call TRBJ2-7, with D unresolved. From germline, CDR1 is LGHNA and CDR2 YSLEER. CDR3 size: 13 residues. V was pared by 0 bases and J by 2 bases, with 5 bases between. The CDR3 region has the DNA TGCGCCAGCAGCCAAGATCGGCCCTACGAGCAGTACTTC. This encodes CASSQDRPYEQYF.